The TCR beta chain under discussion was sequenced for a study of cytomegalovirus exposure and HLA in healthy donors. A word on this clone: Its target is not known.

The CDR3 runs 17 residues. V lost 4 bases, J lost 5 bases, and 25 bases lay in between. Germline-derived CDR1 and CDR2 are SGHRS and YFSETQ. Repertoires were generated with immunoSEQ multiplex PCR, while TCRdb's copy carries only in-frame clones and drops some. The sample includes under 200,000 clones, about three quarters of them seen just once. General study findings and limits: Most TCR sequences were rare, but some public TCRs occurred in many donors. High sensitivity and specificity were reportedly achieved when the classifier diagnosed cytomegalovirus status. Listed as cytomegalovirus-associated were 164 TCR beta chains. Specific recognition of CMV antigens was confirmed in vitro for a few chains (all CMV-associated).

This TCR derives from a woman in her thirties in good health and CMV-seronegative. The J gene is TRBJ2-7, the V gene TRBV5-1; D is unclear. The source material was PBMCs. As DNA, the CDR3 is TGCGCCAGCAGCCCCCCGCGACGGAGCCTCCTTTCCCACGAGCAGTACTTC. Residues: CASSPPRRSLLSHEQYF.